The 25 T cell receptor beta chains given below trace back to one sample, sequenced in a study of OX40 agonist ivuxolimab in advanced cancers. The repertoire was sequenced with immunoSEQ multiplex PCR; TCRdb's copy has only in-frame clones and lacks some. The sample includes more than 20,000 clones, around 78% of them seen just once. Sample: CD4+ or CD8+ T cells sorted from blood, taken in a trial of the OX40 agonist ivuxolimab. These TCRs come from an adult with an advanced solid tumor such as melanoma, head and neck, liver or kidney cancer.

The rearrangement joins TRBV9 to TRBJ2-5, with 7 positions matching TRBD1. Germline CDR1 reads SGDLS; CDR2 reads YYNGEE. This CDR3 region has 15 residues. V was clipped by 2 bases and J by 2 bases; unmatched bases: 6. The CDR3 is CASSVGTVKQETQYF. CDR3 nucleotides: TGTGCCAGCAGCGTCGGGACAGTAAAGCAAGAGACCCAGTACTTC.

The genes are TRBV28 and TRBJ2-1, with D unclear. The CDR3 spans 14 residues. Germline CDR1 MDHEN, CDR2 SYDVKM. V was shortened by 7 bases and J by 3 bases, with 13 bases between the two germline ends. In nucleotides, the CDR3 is TGTGCCAGCAAGAGGTCTGACCGCTACAATGAGCAGTTCTTC. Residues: CASKRSDRYNEQFF.

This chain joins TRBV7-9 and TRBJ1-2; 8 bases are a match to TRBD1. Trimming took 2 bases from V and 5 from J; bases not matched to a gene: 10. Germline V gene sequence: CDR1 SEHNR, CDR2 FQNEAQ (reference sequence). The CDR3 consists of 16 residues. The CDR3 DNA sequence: TGTGCCAGCAGCTTAACGGACAGGGAACGTCGGTATGGCTACACCTTC. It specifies CASSLTDRERRYGYTF.

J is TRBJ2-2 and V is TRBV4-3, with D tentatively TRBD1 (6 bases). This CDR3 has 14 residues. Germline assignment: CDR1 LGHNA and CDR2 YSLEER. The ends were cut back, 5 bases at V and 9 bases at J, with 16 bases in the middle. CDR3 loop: CASSISQGPRELFF. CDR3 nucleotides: TGCGCCAGCAGCATAAGCCAGGGGCCTCGGGAGCTGTTTTTT.

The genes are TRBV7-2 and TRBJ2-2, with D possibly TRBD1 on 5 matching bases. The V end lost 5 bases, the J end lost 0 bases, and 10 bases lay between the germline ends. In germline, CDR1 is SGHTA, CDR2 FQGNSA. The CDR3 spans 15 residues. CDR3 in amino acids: CASSTRQTNTGELFF. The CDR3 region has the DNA TGTGCCAGCAGCACCAGACAGACGAACACCGGGGAGCTGTTTTTT.

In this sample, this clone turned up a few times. CDR3 region: CASSTGPQWDTQYF. CDR3 nucleotides: TGTGCCAGCAGCACCGGACCCCAGTGGGATACGCAGTATTTT. The chain joins TRBV9 to TRBJ2-3; D unresolved. Trimming removed 4 bases at V and 6 bases at J, with 15 bases between. Germline values: CDR1 SGDLS, CDR2 YYNGEE. The CDR3 has 14 amino acids.

The CDR3 loop is CASSSLTRNTGELFF. CDR3 DNA: TGTGCCAGCAGCTCCTTGACTAGAAACACCGGGGAGCTGTTTTTT. The chain is built from TRBV11-3 and TRBJ2-2; maybe TRBD2 (6 bases). Trimming pared 4 bases from V and 2 bases from J, leaving 11 bases between. Germline V CDR1 and CDR2: SGHNT, YENEEA. The CDR3 has 15 residues.

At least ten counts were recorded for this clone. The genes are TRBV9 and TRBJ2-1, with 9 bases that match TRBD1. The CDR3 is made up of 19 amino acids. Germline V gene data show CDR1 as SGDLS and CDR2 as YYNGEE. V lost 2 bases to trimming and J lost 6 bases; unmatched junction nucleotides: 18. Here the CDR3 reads CASSVTGGLSRGRGNEQFF. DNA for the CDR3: TGTGCCAGCAGCGTTACAGGGGGCCTTAGTCGCGGTCGGGGCAATGAGCAGTTCTTC.

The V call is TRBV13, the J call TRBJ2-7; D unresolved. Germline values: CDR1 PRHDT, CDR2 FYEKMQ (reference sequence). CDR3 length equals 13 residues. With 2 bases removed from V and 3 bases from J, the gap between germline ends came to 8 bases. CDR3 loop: CASSLFDDYEQYF. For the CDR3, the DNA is TGTGCCAGCAGCTTATTCGACGACTACGAGCAGTACTTC. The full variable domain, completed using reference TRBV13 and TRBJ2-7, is AAGVIQSPRHLIKEKRETATLKCYPIPRHDTVYWYQQGPGQDPQFLISFYEKMQSDKGSIPDRFSAQQFSDYHSELNMSSLELGDSALYFCASSLFDDYEQYFGPGTRLTVT.

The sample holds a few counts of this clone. DNA of the CDR3: TGTGCCAGCAGCCCTTCCAGGGGAGGGGCTAGCATTCAGTACTTC. Translating gives CASSPSRGGASIQYF. The J gene is TRBJ2-4, the V gene TRBV7-9; a weak D match, TRBD2 (7 bases). Germline CDR1 SEHNR, CDR2 FQNEAQ (reference sequence). This CDR3 region has 15 residues. V lost 5 bases and J 9 bases, leaving 20 bases between the germline ends.

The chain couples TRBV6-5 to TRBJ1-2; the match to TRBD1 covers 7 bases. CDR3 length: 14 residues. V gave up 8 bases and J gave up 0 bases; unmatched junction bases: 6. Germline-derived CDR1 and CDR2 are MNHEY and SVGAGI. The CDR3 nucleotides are TGTGCCAGCCTCAGGACAGGAACTAACTATGGCTACACCTTC. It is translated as CASLRTGTNYGYTF.

The CDR3 bases are TGCGCCAGCAGCCAAGGTAGAGGGCAGTCTGGGGCCAACGTCCTGACTTTC. This translates into CASSQGRGQSGANVLTF. J is TRBJ2-6 and V is TRBV4-1, with D possibly matching TRBD2 (5 bases). The V end lost 1 base, the J end lost 1 base, and 11 bases lay between the germline ends. There are 17 residues in the CDR3. The germline V gene has CDR1 MGHRA and CDR2 YSYEKL.

The DNA of the CDR3 is TGTGCCAGCAGCTCCCCAGGGGCCTACGAGCAGTACTTC. Translating gives CASSSPGAYEQYF. This rearrangement joins TRBV7-9 to TRBJ2-7, with a possible D match to TRBD1 (6 bases). CDR3 length: 13 amino acids. Trimming pared 4 bases from V and 2 bases from J, leaving 9 bases between. Germline V gene sequence: CDR1 SEHNR, CDR2 FQNEAQ (reference sequence).

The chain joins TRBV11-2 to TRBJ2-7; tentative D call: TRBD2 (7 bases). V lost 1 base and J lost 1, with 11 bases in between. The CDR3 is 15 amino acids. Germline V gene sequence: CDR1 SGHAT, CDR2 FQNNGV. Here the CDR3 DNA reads TGTGCCAGCAGCTTAGGCGGGGGCAGGTCCTACGAGCAGTACTTC. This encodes CASSLGGGRSYEQYF.

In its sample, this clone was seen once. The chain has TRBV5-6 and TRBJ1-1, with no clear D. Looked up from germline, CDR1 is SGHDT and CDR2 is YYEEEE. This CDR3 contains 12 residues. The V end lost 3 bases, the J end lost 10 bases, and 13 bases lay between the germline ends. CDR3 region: CASSSTRAAAFF. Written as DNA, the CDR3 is TGTGCCAGCAGCTCGACAAGGGCTGCAGCTTTCTTT.

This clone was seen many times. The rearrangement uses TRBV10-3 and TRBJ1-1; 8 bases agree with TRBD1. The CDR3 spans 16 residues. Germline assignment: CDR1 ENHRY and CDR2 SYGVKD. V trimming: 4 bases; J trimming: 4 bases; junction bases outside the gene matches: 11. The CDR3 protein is CAISGAGQGRGTEAFF. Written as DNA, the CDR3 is TGTGCCATCAGTGGGGCCGGACAGGGAAGGGGCACTGAAGCTTTCTTT.

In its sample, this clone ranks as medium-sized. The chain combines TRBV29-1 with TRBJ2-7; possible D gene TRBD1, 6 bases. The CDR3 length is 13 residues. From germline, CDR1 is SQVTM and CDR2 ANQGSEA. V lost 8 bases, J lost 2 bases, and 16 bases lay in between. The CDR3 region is CSMPEGETYEQYF. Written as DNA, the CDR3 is TGCAGCATGCCAGAGGGGGAAACCTACGAGCAGTACTTC.

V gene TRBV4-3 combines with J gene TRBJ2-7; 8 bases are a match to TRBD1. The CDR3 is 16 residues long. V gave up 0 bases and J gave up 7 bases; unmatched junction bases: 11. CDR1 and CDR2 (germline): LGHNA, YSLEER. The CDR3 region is CASSQDPWTGMGEQYF. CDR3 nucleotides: TGCGCCAGCAGCCAAGATCCCTGGACAGGGATGGGTGAGCAGTACTTC.

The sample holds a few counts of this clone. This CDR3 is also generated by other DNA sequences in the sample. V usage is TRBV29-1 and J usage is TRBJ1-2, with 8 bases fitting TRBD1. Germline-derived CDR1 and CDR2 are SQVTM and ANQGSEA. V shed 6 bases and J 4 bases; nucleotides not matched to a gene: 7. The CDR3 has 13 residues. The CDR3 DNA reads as TGCAGCGTGCGGGCAGGGGGCAGCTATGGCTACACCTTC. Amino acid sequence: CSVRAGGSYGYTF.

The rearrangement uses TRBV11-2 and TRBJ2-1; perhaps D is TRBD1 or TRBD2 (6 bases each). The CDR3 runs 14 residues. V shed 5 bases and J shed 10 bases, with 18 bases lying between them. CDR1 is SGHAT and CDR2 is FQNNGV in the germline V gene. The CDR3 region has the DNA TGTGCCAGCAGCCGGGAGACGGGGGCTGGAGAGCAGTTCTTC. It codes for CASSRETGAGEQFF.

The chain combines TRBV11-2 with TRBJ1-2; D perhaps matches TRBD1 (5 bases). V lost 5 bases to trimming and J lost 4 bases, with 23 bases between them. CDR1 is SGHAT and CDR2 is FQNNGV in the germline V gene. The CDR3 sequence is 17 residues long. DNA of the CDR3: TGTGCCAGCAGCCGTCATGGGGTCCCCAGGGAGGGCTATGGCTACACCTTC. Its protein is CASSRHGVPREGYGYTF.

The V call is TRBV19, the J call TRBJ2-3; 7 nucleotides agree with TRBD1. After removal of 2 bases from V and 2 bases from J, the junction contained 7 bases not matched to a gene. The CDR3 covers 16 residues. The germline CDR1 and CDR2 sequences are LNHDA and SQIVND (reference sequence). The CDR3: CASSIRDRPHTDTQYF. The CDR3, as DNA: TGTGCCAGTAGTATACGGGACAGACCTCACACAGATACGCAGTATTTT.

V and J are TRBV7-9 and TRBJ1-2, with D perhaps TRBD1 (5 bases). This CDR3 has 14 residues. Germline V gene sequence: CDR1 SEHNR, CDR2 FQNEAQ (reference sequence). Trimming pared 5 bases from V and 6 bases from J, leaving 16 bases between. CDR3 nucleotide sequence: TGTGCCAGCAGCCAAGTGCAGGGCGGCAATGGCTACACCTTC. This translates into CASSQVQGGNGYTF.

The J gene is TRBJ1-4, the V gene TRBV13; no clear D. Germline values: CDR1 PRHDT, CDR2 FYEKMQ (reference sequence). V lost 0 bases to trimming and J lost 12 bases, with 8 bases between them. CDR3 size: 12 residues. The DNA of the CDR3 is TGTGCCAGCAGCTTAGGGCTCCGACAACTGTTTTTT. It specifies CASSLGLRQLFF. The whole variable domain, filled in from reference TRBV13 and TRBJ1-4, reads AAGVIQSPRHLIKEKRETATLKCYPIPRHDTVYWYQQGPGQDPQFLISFYEKMQSDKGSIPDRFSAQQFSDYHSELNMSSLELGDSALYFCASSLGLRQLFFGSGTQLSVL.

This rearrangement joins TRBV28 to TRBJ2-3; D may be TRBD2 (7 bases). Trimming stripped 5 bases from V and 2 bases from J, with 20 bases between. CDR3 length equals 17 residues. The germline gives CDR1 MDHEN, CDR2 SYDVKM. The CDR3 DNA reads TGTGCCAGCAGTCCCACTTGGGGGGCGGGGGCCACAGATACGCAGTATTTT. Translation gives CASSPTWGAGATDTQYF. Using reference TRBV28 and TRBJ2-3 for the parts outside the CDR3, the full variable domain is DVKVTQSSRYLVKRTGEKVFLECVQDMDHENMFWYRQDPGLGLRLIYFSYDVKMKEKGDIPEGYSVSREKKERFSLILESASTNQTSMYLCASSPTWGAGATDTQYFGPGTRLTVL.